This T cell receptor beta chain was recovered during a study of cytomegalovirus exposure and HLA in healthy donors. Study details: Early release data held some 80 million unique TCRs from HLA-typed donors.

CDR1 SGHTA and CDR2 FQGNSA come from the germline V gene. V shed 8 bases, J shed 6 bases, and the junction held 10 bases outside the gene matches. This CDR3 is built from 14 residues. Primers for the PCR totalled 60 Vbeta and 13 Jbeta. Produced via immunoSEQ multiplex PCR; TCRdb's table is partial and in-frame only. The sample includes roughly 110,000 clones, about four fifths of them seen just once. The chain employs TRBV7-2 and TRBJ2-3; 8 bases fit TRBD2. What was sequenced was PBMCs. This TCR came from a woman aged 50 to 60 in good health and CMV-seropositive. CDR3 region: CASCPGGAGDTQYF. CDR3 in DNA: TGTGCCAGCTGCCCCGGGGGGGCCGGGGATACGCAGTATTTT.